Listed below are T cell receptor beta chains from one sample, sequenced in a study of cytomegalovirus exposure and HLA in healthy donors. Clones were read by immunoSEQ multiplex PCR, and TCRdb kept only the in-frame ones, dropping some. The repertoire table contains 140,000 to 150,000 clones. The sequencing sample was made of PBMCs. The receptors were sampled from a male donor in good health and CMV-seronegative. The CDR3 runs from the conserved cysteine through the conserved F or W. Each record gives: V gene, J gene, CDR3 length, D gene, CDR3 DNA, CDR3 protein. A D gene is named only where the DNA matches it firmly.

V: TRBV7-2; J: TRBJ2-3; length: 13; D: NA; DNA: TGTGCCAGCCAGCCTGGGGGACTTTCTCCGCAGTATTTT; CDR3: CASQPGGLSPQYF
V: TRBV4-2; J: TRBJ1-5; length: 17; D: TRBD1; DNA: TGTGCCAGCAGCCAAGATCAAGACAGGGAAACGGATCAGCCCCAGCATTTT; CDR3: CASSQDQDRETDQPQHF
V: TRBV19; J: TRBJ2-5; length: 12; D: NA; DNA: TGTGCCAGTAGTTCGACTAGAACTACCCAGTACTTC; CDR3: CASSSTRTTQYF
V: TRBV5-1; J: TRBJ1-6; length: 15; D: NA; DNA: TGCGCCAGCAGCTTGGGGGACTTGGTTAATTCACCCCTCCACTTT; CDR3: CASSLGDLVNSPLHF
V: TRBV4-2; J: TRBJ2-1; length: 18; D: TRBD2; DNA: TGTGCCAGCAGCCAAGAAGGGACTAGCGGATCTTCCTACAATGAGCAGTTCTTC; CDR3: CASSQEGTSGSSYNEQFF
V: TRBV30; J: TRBJ2-5; length: 15; D: NA; DNA: TGTGCCTGGAGTTTAGGAGGGATTGGGGTTGAGACCCAGTACTTC; CDR3: CAWSLGGIGVETQYF
V: TRBV4-1; J: TRBJ1-1; length: 16; D: TRBD1; DNA: TGCGCCAGCAGCCAAATCAGTGACAGGGGCCGGACTGAAGCTTTCTTT; CDR3: CASSQISDRGRTEAFF
V: TRBV11-2; J: TRBJ2-1; length: 17; D: NA; DNA: TGTGCCAGCAGTTTAATGGGCAGCGGAAGACTCTACAATGAGCAGTTCTTC; CDR3: CASSLMGSGRLYNEQFF
V: TRBV27; J: TRBJ1-2; length: 17; D: NA; DNA: TGTGCCAGCAGTTTTTCGGGTTTAGGGGCCCCCTCGGATGGCTACACCTTC; CDR3: CASSFSGLGAPSDGYTF
V: TRBV29-1; J: TRBJ2-3; length: 14; D: NA; DNA: TGCAGCGGTAAAGTCAGGGGTAGGGCAGATACGCAGTATTTT; CDR3: CSGKVRGRADTQYF
V: TRBV7-6; J: TRBJ2-2; length: 16; D: NA; DNA: TGTGCCAGCAGCGCAACGGGACTCCTGAACACCGGGGAGCTGTTTTTT; CDR3: CASSATGLLNTGELFF
V: TRBV10-3; J: TRBJ1-2; length: 16; D: NA; DNA: TGTGCCATCAAGTCGTGGTCAGGGGACACCCTTGGTGGCTACACCTTC; CDR3: CAIKSWSGDTLGGYTF
V: TRBV25-1; J: TRBJ1-3; length: 14; D: NA; DNA: TGTGCCAGCTGCTGTGCGGTCTCAGGAAACACCATATATTTT; CDR3: CASCCAVSGNTIYF
V: TRBV25-1; J: TRBJ1-2; length: 15; D: TRBD1; DNA: TGTGCCAGCAGCTCATGGACAGGGGGAATCTATGGCTACACCTTC; CDR3: CASSSWTGGIYGYTF
V: TRBV18; J: TRBJ1-5; length: 15; D: TRBD1; DNA: TGTGCCAGCTCACCCACAGGGGAAAGGAATCAGCCCCAGCATTTT; CDR3: CASSPTGERNQPQHF
V: TRBV5-4; J: TRBJ2-5; length: 15; D: TRBD2; DNA: TGTGCCAGCAGCTCCCCCGTTGCGGGGGAAGAGACCCAGTACTTC; CDR3: CASSSPVAGEETQYF
V: TRBV6-4; J: TRBJ1-2; length: 14; D: NA; DNA: TGTGCCAACTTACCCCATCGTCGGGGAGGTGGCTACACCTTC; CDR3: CANLPHRRGGGYTF
V: TRBV27; J: TRBJ2-5; length: 14; D: TRBD2; DNA: TGTGCCAGCAGTCCGGGACTAGCGGGAGAGACCCAGTACTTC; CDR3: CASSPGLAGETQYF
V: TRBV9; J: TRBJ2-6; length: 18; D: TRBD1; DNA: TGTGCCAGCAGCGCCTACTTGGGACAGGGCTCTGGGGCCAACGTCCTGACTTTC; CDR3: CASSAYLGQGSGANVLTF
V: TRBV5-4; J: TRBJ2-7; length: 15; D: TRBD1; DNA: TGTGCCAGCAGTACCCCGGGACAGGGGGTCTACGAGCAGTACTTC; CDR3: CASSTPGQGVYEQYF
V: TRBV18; J: TRBJ1-1; length: 15; D: TRBD1; DNA: TGTGCCAGCTCCCAGGGACAGCCCGAGAACACTGAAGCTTTCTTT; CDR3: CASSQGQPENTEAFF
V: TRBV19; J: TRBJ1-1; length: 13; D: NA; DNA: TGTGCCAGTAGTCAAACACGGAACACTGAAGCTTTCTTT; CDR3: CASSQTRNTEAFF
V: TRBV6-5; J: TRBJ1-6; length: 14; D: TRBD1; DNA: TGTGCCAGCAGATTCACGGACAGGGGGAACCCCCTCCACTTT; CDR3: CASRFTDRGNPLHF
V: TRBV5-4; J: TRBJ2-3; length: 19; D: TRBD2; DNA: TGTGCCAGCAGCAACCCACGGACTAGCCTCGAGCCTAGCACAGATACGCAGTATTTT; CDR3: CASSNPRTSLEPSTDTQYF